This T cell receptor beta chain was sequenced during a study of blood T cell repertoires in COVID-19. In the original analysis: Estimation of nucleated cell counts relied on the amplification of reference gene primers. Assay: immunoSEQ multiplex PCR; the TCRdb copy retains only in-frame clones and omits some. From that table come the V and J calls and clone size; the DNA was used to work out D and trimming. The sample records over 130,000 clones, over 65% being singletons. The CDR3 sequence is 17 residues long. The V and J ends lost 4 bases and 0 bases respectively, with 13 bases between them. The germline V gene encodes CDR1 MDHEN and CDR2 SYDVKM. This clone was counted only a few times.

Sequencing was carried out using peripheral blood. The rearrangement uses TRBV28 and TRBJ1-6, with D unclear. The sequence came from a man between 65 and 85 years old with acute or convalescent COVID-19. The chain's CDR3 is CASSYPHGSSYNSPLHF. The DNA of the CDR3 is TGTGCCAGCAGTTACCCCCATGGGAGCTCCTATAATTCACCCCTCCACTTT.